The present T cell receptor (beta chain) was sequenced within a study of blood T cell repertoires in COVID-19. Germline CDR1 and CDR2: MNHEY and SVGAGI. CDR3 length: 15 amino acids. V lost 6 bases to trimming and J lost 7 bases, with 21 bases between them. Profiling relied on immunoSEQ multiplex PCR, and the TCRdb table lists in-frame clones only, not all of them. Seen here are a few hundred thousand clones, just over 85% observed once, and the top ten hold around 2.9%. This receptor was obtained from a woman aged 25 to 39 with active or convalescent COVID-19. This chain links TRBV6-5 with TRBJ1-2, with D maybe TRBD1 (6 bases). The sample taken for sequencing was peripheral blood. CDR3 sequence (DNA): TGTGCCAGCAGCTCCGGGACATTTTCCAGGGTTGGCTACACCTTC. Translating it yields CASSSGTFSRVGYTF.